Included here is one TCR beta chain sequence, with context. Germline V gene data show CDR1 as SNHLY and CDR2 as FYNNEI. CDR3 size: 15 residues. Trimming shortened V by 6 bases and J by 0 bases, and 9 bases separated the two germline ends. Authors' processing steps: Amplification of reference gene primers provided the estimated nucleated cell counts. TCRdb's table, derived via immunoSEQ multiplex PCR, lists solely in-frame clones and lacks some. V and J calls and clone size are given by that table; D and trimming were obtained from the DNA. The table has 55,000 to 75,000 clones, roughly 82% seen once; the top ten hold roughly 16%. This sample is drawn from a study of blood T cell repertoires in COVID-19. Across the whole study: Sites in the United States, Italy and Spain provided acute and convalescent COVID-19 samples. T cells, B-cell-depleted T cells, or PBMCs supplied cDNA or gDNA.

The sample taken for sequencing was peripheral blood. The V call is TRBV2, the J call TRBJ2-6, with a possible D match to TRBD2 (5 bases). This sequence originates from an elderly man with active COVID-19. CDR3: CASSRDLSGANVLTF. CDR3 nucleotide sequence: TGTGCCAGCAGCCGGGATCTCTCTGGGGCCAACGTCCTGACTTTC.